This T cell receptor beta chain was identified during a study of blood T cell repertoires in COVID-19. Study-level information: Both acute and convalescent COVID-19 samples were obtained from the United States, Italy and Spain. PBMCs, B-cell-depleted T cells, or T cells were the source of the cDNA or gDNA that made up the material.

Per the germline V gene, CDR1 is DFQATT and CDR2 is SNEGSKA (reference sequence). Trimming cost V 3 bases and J 5 bases, with 17 bases left between them. There are 14 residues in the CDR3. The data were produced by immunoSEQ multiplex PCR, yet TCRdb's version contains in-frame clones alone and is incomplete. The table has 200,000 or so clones, more than 65% seen once; the top ten hold less than 2.5%. This receptor was obtained from a woman aged 55-75 years with acute or convalescent COVID-19. V gene TRBV20-1 combines with J gene TRBJ2-7; D may be TRBD1 (6 bases). Sequenced input: peripheral blood. The CDR3 loop reads CSASGDTRAHEQYF. The CDR3 coding sequence is TGCAGTGCTAGTGGGGACACCAGGGCCCACGAGCAGTACTTC.